Sequencing of this T cell receptor beta chain was carried out in a study of T-cell reconstitution after alpha-beta-depleted transplantation in children. Findings and limits, study-wide: From newly produced T cells came most of the T-cell counts and diversity one year after transplant. Reportedly, only several hundred clones from non-depleted graft cells drove alpha-beta T-cell counts at about two months. Recipient T cells and thymic progenitors that survived gave rise to the high TCRbeta diversity observed at day 60 in some patients.

Preparation of the TCRbeta library was carried out with unique molecular identifiers. MiXCR, applied by TCRdb to the PCR reads, yields one record per CDR3 protein. The sample yields hundreds of thousands of distinct CDR3 sequences, 11% seen once. This clonotype was found many times. Its antigen is as yet unknown. Germline-derived CDR1 and CDR2 are SGHKS and YYEKEE (reference sequence). The CDR3 runs 14 residues. V lost 1 base and J lost 3, with 8 bases in between. The sequencing used peripheral blood, collected 180 days after TCRalphabeta/CD19-depleted stem cell transplant. The receptor was isolated from a male patient aged 2-10 years who had a stem cell transplant for chronic granulomatous disease, so the T cells may come from the graft donor. The rearrangement joins TRBV5-5 to TRBJ2-1; D gene unclear. The CDR3 sequence is CASSLMVDYNEQFF. In DNA form, the CDR3 reads TGTGCCAGCAGCTTGATGGTAGACTACAATGAGCAGTTCTTC.